Presented here are 22 T cell receptor beta chains from one specimen sequenced in a study of shared clonotypes between healthy human individuals (TCRdb year 2020). The receptor library was made with the immunoSEQ multiplex PCR assay. Here the immuneACCESS table is served through TCRdb, limited to in-frame sequences with V and J called. Missing clones are a known gap in these copies; in checked studies unresolved V genes cover under half, and the rest lacks a known reason. The sample records roughly 1.4 million clones, about 98.5% of which are singletons. The ten largest clones take up approximately 0.38% of the sample. Sample: naive CD4+ T cells sorted from blood. This sample's cell subset or site label indicates: CD45RA+ positively selected. The receptors come from a man under 40 in good health.

The chain is built from TRBV25-1 and TRBJ2-5; D is possibly TRBD1 (6 bases). Germline loops: CDR1 MGHDK, CDR2 SYGVNS. V gave up 6 bases and J gave up 0 bases, with 14 bases separating them. The CDR3 contains 15 residues. CDR3 DNA: TGTGCCAGCAGCCCCGGGACACCGTACCAAGAGACCCAGTACTTC. Its translation: CASSPGTPYQETQYF.

Notes on this clone: Other DNA sequences within the sample encode an identical CDR3. J is TRBJ1-1 and V is TRBV7-9; TRBD1 might be the D (6 bases). This CDR3 is built from 13 residues. Germline V gene lookup returns CDR1 SEHNR and CDR2 FQNEAQ (reference sequence). V was shortened by 5 bases and J by 1 base, with 8 bases between the two germline ends. CDR3 amino acids: CASSPTGNTEAFF. The CDR3 nucleotides are TGTGCCAGCAGCCCGACAGGGAACACTGAAGCTTTCTTT.

This sequence joins TRBV19 and TRBJ1-3, with D possibly being TRBD1 (5 bases). Germline CDR1 reads LNHDA; CDR2 reads SQIVND (reference sequence). V lost 5 bases and J lost 0, with 14 bases in between. CDR3 size: 16 residues. The CDR3 protein is CASSPPGRSSGNTIYF. As DNA, the CDR3 is TGTGCCAGTAGTCCCCCGGGGCGGAGCTCTGGAAACACCATATATTTT.

CDR3 protein: CASSASQRRYNEQFF. The CDR3 coding sequence is TGTGCCAGTAGTGCTAGCCAGCGGCGCTACAATGAGCAGTTCTTC. This chain links TRBV19 with TRBJ2-1; a possible D gene is TRBD2 (5 bases). The germline V gene encodes CDR1 LNHDA and CDR2 SQIVND (reference sequence). V was cut by 5 bases and J by 3 bases, with 14 bases left in between. The CDR3 runs to 15 residues.

Comment on this clone: This specimen includes other DNA sequences encoding the same CDR3. V and J are TRBV10-1 and TRBJ2-1; 8 nucleotides agree with TRBD2. CDR1 is WNHNN, CDR2 SYGVQD, per germline (reference sequence). The CDR3 totals 15 residues. V was clipped by 2 bases and J by 0 bases; unmatched bases: 0. DNA for the CDR3: TGCGCCAGCAGTGAGACTAGCGGCTCCTACAATGAGCAGTTCTTC. It yields the protein CASSETSGSYNEQFF.

This chain connects TRBV7-9 to TRBJ1-3; D gene uncertain. With 5 bases removed from V and 3 bases from J, the gap between germline ends came to 17 bases. CDR3 length: 16 amino acids. Germline loops: CDR1 SEHNR, CDR2 FQNEAQ (reference sequence). The CDR3 DNA is TGTGCCAGCAGCCCAACCATGGAATTTGGTGGAAACACCATATATTTT. Amino acid sequence: CASSPTMEFGGNTIYF.

The chain is built from TRBV5-4 and TRBJ2-5; D possibly matches TRBD1 or TRBD2 (5 bases each). The CDR3 contains 15 residues. From germline, CDR1 is SGHNT and CDR2 YYREEE (reference sequence). Between the trimmed V and J ends, which lost 5 bases and 3 bases, there was a span of 17 bases. The DNA for the CDR3 is TGTGCCAGCAGTCAGGCCGGGACGGTAAAAGAGACCCAGTACTTC. This encodes CASSQAGTVKETQYF.

V and J are TRBV9 and TRBJ2-5, with a tentative D call TRBD2 (5 bases). Germline CDR1 and CDR2: SGDLS and YYNGEE. This CDR3 has 14 amino acids. Deletions cut 0 bases from V and 7 bases from J, with 13 bases between. CDR3 bases: TGTGCCAGCAGCGTAGCGGACTTCCCGGGGACCCAGTACTTC. Translation gives CASSVADFPGTQYF.

In nucleotides, the CDR3 is TGCAGCGTTAGGGATCCGGGACAGGGGATCTCCTACGGGGCCGGGGAGCTGTTTTTT. Residues: CSVRDPGQGISYGAGELFF. The rearrangement links TRBV29-1 to TRBJ2-2; 10 bases are a match to TRBD1. The trim removed 5 bases at V and 6 bases at J, leaving 21 bases unmatched. CDR3 length: 19 residues. In germline, CDR1 is SQVTM, CDR2 ANQGSEA.

This chain joins TRBV5-1 and TRBJ1-1; TRBD1 agrees at 10 bases. The germline CDR1 and CDR2 sequences are SGHRS and YFSETQ. V lost 0 bases, J lost 10 bases, and 3 bases stayed unmatched. The CDR3 runs to 13 residues. The CDR3 protein is CASSLEGQGVAFF. DNA for the CDR3: TGCGCCAGCAGCTTGGAAGGACAGGGGGTAGCTTTCTTT.

This chain connects TRBV6-1 to TRBJ1-5; D may be TRBD1 (6 bases). The CDR3 has 13 amino acids. Per germline, CDR1 MNHNS and CDR2 SASEGT. V dropped 8 bases and J dropped 7 bases, with 15 bases sitting between them. CDR3 DNA: TGTGCCAGCGGGGGCGGGGCAAGACAGCCCCAGCATTTT. Translated: CASGGGARQPQHF.

The chain combines TRBV7-2 with TRBJ1-3; D is undetermined. Trimming took off 1 base at V and 0 bases at J, with 7 bases between the two ends. This CDR3 region has 15 residues. Looked up from germline, CDR1 is SGHTA and CDR2 is FQGNSA. CDR3 bases: TGTGCCAGCAGCTTAGTACCGAACTCTGGAAACACCATATATTTT. It is translated as CASSLVPNSGNTIYF. Looking up the rest from reference TRBV7-2 and TRBJ1-3 gives the full variable domain: GAGVSQSPSNKVTEKGKDVELRCDPISGHTALYWYRQSLGQGLEFLIYFQGNSAPDKSGLPSDRFSAERTGGSVSTLTIQRTQQEDSAVYLCASSLVPNSGNTIYFGEGSWLTVV.

J is TRBJ2-7 and V is TRBV30; 7 bases fit TRBD1. This CDR3 comprises 13 residues. Trimming removed 1 base from V and 6 bases from J; junction bases left unmatched: 6. The germline CDR1 and CDR2 sequences are GTSNPN and SVGIG (reference sequence). CDR3 coding DNA: TGTGCCTGGAGTGCAACAGGGGTACGCGAGCAGTACTTC. Translated: CAWSATGVREQYF.

V and J are TRBV4-3 and TRBJ2-1; the match to TRBD2 covers 7 bases. Germline V CDR1 and CDR2: LGHNA, YSLEER. V gave up 0 bases and J gave up 5 bases; unmatched junction bases: 7. This CDR3 region has 16 residues. DNA for the CDR3: TGCGCCAGCAGCCAAGATCCAGCGGGAACCCACAATGAGCAGTTCTTC. This encodes CASSQDPAGTHNEQFF.

The chain uses TRBV7-6 and TRBJ2-2, with D tentatively TRBD2 (5 bases). This CDR3 is built from 14 residues. The V gene's germline CDR1 is SGHVS and CDR2 FNYEAQ. Between the trimmed V and J ends, which lost 3 bases and 7 bases, there was a span of 12 bases. CDR3 sequence: CASSLSSVGGELFF. CDR3 coding DNA: TGTGCCAGCAGCTTGAGTAGCGTGGGCGGGGAGCTGTTTTTT.

The V gene is TRBV5-6, the J gene TRBJ1-5; the D gene is possibly TRBD1 (6 bases). The CDR3 length is 16 residues. V lost 1 base and J 1 base, leaving 12 bases between the germline ends. Germline assignment: CDR1 SGHDT and CDR2 YYEEEE. The CDR3: CASSLWGRVSNQPQHF. Written as DNA, the CDR3 is TGTGCCAGCAGCTTGTGGGGGCGCGTAAGCAATCAGCCCCAGCATTTT.

The chain's CDR3 is CASSFVEGSYEQYF. Here the CDR3 DNA reads TGTGCCAGCAGCTTTGTCGAGGGCTCCTACGAGCAGTACTTC. The J gene is TRBJ2-7, the V gene TRBV7-9, with D possibly being TRBD2 (5 bases). V lost 3 bases to trimming and J lost 0 bases, with 9 bases between them. The germline CDR1 and CDR2 sequences are SEHNR and FQNEAQ (reference sequence). CDR3 length: 14 residues. Drawing the rest from reference TRBV7-9 and TRBJ2-7, the complete variable domain is DTGVSQNPRHKITKRGQNVTFRCDPISEHNRLYWYRQTLGQGPEFLTYFQNEAQLEKSRLLSDRFSAERPKGSFSTLEIQRTEQGDSAMYLCASSFVEGSYEQYFGPGTRLTVT.

This rearrangement joins TRBV29-1 to TRBJ2-7; 8 bases map to TRBD1. The trim removed 7 bases at V and 4 bases at J, leaving 9 bases unmatched. The germline V gene encodes CDR1 SQVTM and CDR2 ANQGSEA. The CDR3 is made up of 13 amino acids. CDR3 residues: CSARDRGRYEQYF. The DNA of the CDR3 is TGCAGCGCGCGAGACAGGGGACGTTACGAGCAGTACTTC.

The chain carries TRBV28 and TRBJ2-7; 7 positions agree with TRBD1. This CDR3 is 18 amino acids long. Germline CDR1 is MDHEN and CDR2 is SYDVKM. J lost 1 base, V lost 4 bases, and 16 bases had no gene match. CDR3 nucleotides: TGTGCCAGCAGTTACCCATTCCAAACAGGGACAGCTTCCTACGAGCAGTACTTC. It specifies CASSYPFQTGTASYEQYF.

The rearrangement links TRBV5-5 to TRBJ2-7; D unclear. This CDR3 has 14 residues. Trimming left V 5 bases short and J 6 bases short, with 18 bases between. CDR1 is SGHKS and CDR2 is YYEKEE in the germline V gene (reference sequence). CDR3 loop: CASRASIPFLEQYF. DNA of the CDR3: TGTGCCAGCAGGGCATCTATCCCGTTTCTCGAGCAGTACTTC.

The V call is TRBV28, the J call TRBJ1-2; weak D call: TRBD1 (6 bases). Germline-derived CDR1 and CDR2 are MDHEN and SYDVKM. The CDR3 is made up of 13 amino acids. The CDR3 loop is CATADRLSTGYTF. CDR3 nucleotide sequence: TGTGCTACAGCAGACAGGTTGAGTACGGGCTACACCTTC.

V and J are TRBV18 and TRBJ1-2; 7 nucleotides align to TRBD1. The V and J ends lost 2 bases and 6 bases, in that order; junction bases with no gene match: 3. This CDR3 spans 13 amino acids. Germline CDR1 is KGHSH and CDR2 is LQKENI. The CDR3 DNA reads TGTGCCAGCTCACCAGTTACAGGGGATGGCTACACCTTC. The encoded protein is CASSPVTGDGYTF.